This T cell receptor (beta chain) was identified during a study of control samples from healthy donors and cancer patients. The V gene's germline CDR1 is MNHEY and CDR2 SMNVEV (reference sequence). CDR3 length: 16 amino acids. Germline trimming cut 5 bases from V and 6 bases from J; bases unmatched to any gene: 5. Some clones are missing from TCRdb's copy, which holds only in-frame ones; the method was immunoSEQ multiplex PCR. The data hold some 79,000 clones, with approximately 84% observed a single time. Sequencing was performed on blood. V is TRBV27 and J is TRBJ2-2; 14 positions agree with TRBD2. This receptor was taken from a woman between 50 and 59 years old in good health. This chain's CDR3 is CASSPGLAGVSGELFF. The CDR3 nucleotides are TGTGCCAGCAGTCCGGGACTAGCGGGAGTTTCCGGGGAGCTGTTTTTT.